This is a list of T cell receptor beta chains from one sample in a study of T cells after posttransplantation cyclophosphamide. The assay was immunoSEQ multiplex PCR, and TCRdb's table has in-frame clones only and misses some. The sample yields fewer than 40,000 clones, without any singletons. Source material: PBMCs. The receptors derive from a woman in her twenties or thirties in good health and a related stem cell transplant donor. CDR3s include the opening cysteine and the closing phenylalanine or tryptophan. The order of the fields is J gene, D gene, V gene, clone size, CDR3 DNA, CDR3 protein. A D gene is named only where the DNA matches it firmly. The size field is filled for only some rows; it gives once, few, many or a size class.

>TRBJ1-2|TRBD1|TRBV28|few
TGTGCCAGCAGTTTATGGGGGACAGGGGGATCTAACTATGGCTACACCTTC
CASSLWGTGGSNYGYTF
>TRBJ2-7|.|TRBV27|many
TGTGCCAGCAAGTCGAGGCCACGGGCCTACGAGCAGTACTTC
CASKSRPRAYEQYF
>TRBJ2-7|.|TRBV12-5|many
TGTGCTAGTGGTTTCTGGGCCGGCGAGCAGTACTTC
CASGFWAGEQYF
>TRBJ2-5|.|TRBV6-2/TRBV6-3|.
TGTGCCAGCAGTTCCAGCCGGGGAGTGGGGGAGACCCAGTACTTC
CASSSSRGVGETQYF
>TRBJ2-7|TRBD2|TRBV7-2|.
TGTGCCAGCAGATCTCTAGCGGGGGAGACCTACGAGCAGTACTTC
CASRSLAGETYEQYF
>TRBJ2-7|TRBD2|TRBV2|many
TGTGCCAGCAGTGAGGAGCGGGGGGGGTCCTACGAGCAGTACTTC
CASSEERGGSYEQYF
>TRBJ2-5|.|TRBV7-2|few
TGTGCCAGCAGCTCCAGGGGCGGGGCGGGGGCTATCCAAGAGACCCAGTACTTC
CASSSRGGAGAIQETQYF
>TRBJ1-1|.|TRBV9|.
TGTGCCAGCAGGGTGGGGGGGCTGGACACTGAAGCTTTCTTT
CASRVGGLDTEAFF
>TRBJ2-7|TRBD2|TRBV28|few
TGTGCCAGCAGTCCTGGGACTAGCGTCTACGAGCAGTACTTC
CASSPGTSVYEQYF
>TRBJ1-1|TRBD1|TRBV12-3/TRBV12-4|many
TGTGCCAGCAGTTTAGCGAACAGGGGAAACACTGAAGCTTTCTTT
CASSLANRGNTEAFF
>TRBJ1-3|TRBD1|TRBV6-2/TRBV6-3|many
TGTGCCAGCAGACCCCGGGACAGACCTGGAAACACCATATATTTT
CASRPRDRPGNTIYF
>TRBJ1-1|.|TRBV6-1|many
TGTGCCAGCAGTAACCAAGGACATGTTGGAGCTTTCTTT
CASSNQGHVGAFF
>TRBJ2-7|TRBD2|TRBV11-2|many
TGTGCCAGCAGCTCCGGACTAGCGGGGACCGAGCAGTACTTC
CASSSGLAGTEQYF
>TRBJ1-2|TRBD1|TRBV12-3/TRBV12-4|many
TGTGCCAGCAGTCTGCTCCGGGACAGGGCGCGCTATGGCTACACCTTC
CASSLLRDRARYGYTF
>TRBJ2-7|TRBD2|TRBV12-3/TRBV12-4|many
TGTGCCAGCAGCGGGACTAGCGGGGGGGACGAGCAGTACTTC
CASSGTSGGDEQYF
>TRBJ1-2|.|TRBV12-3/TRBV12-4|many
TGTGCCAGCAGTTTCACGCAGGGAAGGGGCTACACCTTC
CASSFTQGRGYTF
>TRBJ2-1|.|TRBV14|many
TGTGCCAGCAGCCAAGATGTAGCAGGCGGGGAGCAGTTCTTC
CASSQDVAGGEQFF
>TRBJ2-1|TRBD1|TRBV2|many
TGTGCCAGCAGTGGGGACAGGTTAGCCTACAATGAGCAGTTCTTC
CASSGDRLAYNEQFF
>TRBJ1-3|.|TRBV10-3|many
TGTGCCATCATGCAGGACTCTGGAAACACCATATATTTT
CAIMQDSGNTIYF
>TRBJ1-2|.|TRBV7-9|many
TGTGCCAGCAGCCCCATGGACAGTGGCTATGGCTACACCTTC
CASSPMDSGYGYTF
>TRBJ2-5|.|TRBV5-1|few
TGCGCCAGCAGCTTCGACCAAGAGACCCAGTACTTC
CASSFDQETQYF
>TRBJ1-1|.|TRBV13|few
TGTGCCAGCAGCTTCGGACAGCCGATGAACACTGAAGCTTTCTTT
CASSFGQPMNTEAFF
>TRBJ1-1|.|TRBV6-5|many
TGTGCCAGCAGTTACGTCCGGTCGAACACTGAAGCTTTCTTT
CASSYVRSNTEAFF
>TRBJ1-5|TRBD1|TRBV2|many
TGTGCCAGCAGTGACAGGACAGGGGGAGGACAGCCCCAGCATTTT
CASSDRTGGGQPQHF
>TRBJ1-4|TRBD1|TRBV4-2|many
TGTGCCAGCAGCCAAGTTACAGGGGAGACTAATGAAAAACTGTTTTTT
CASSQVTGETNEKLFF
>TRBJ1-1|.|TRBV6-2/TRBV6-3|many
TGTGCCAGCAGTAACAGTGTTTTGAACACTGAAGCTTTCTTT
CASSNSVLNTEAFF
>TRBJ1-1|.|TRBV28|many
TGTGCCAGCAGTTTGGGGCAGGGGCTACCCGGCACTGAAGCTTTCTTT
CASSLGQGLPGTEAFF
>TRBJ1-1|.|TRBV6-2/TRBV6-3|many
TGTGCCAGCAGTTACGCCATACAGAACACTGAAGCTTTCTTT
CASSYAIQNTEAFF
>TRBJ2-2|.|TRBV24-1|.
TGTGCCACCTCCGACAGACTTGACACCGGGGAGCTGTTTTTT
CATSDRLDTGELFF
>TRBJ1-4|.|TRBV6-5|many
TGTGCCAGCAGCCGGACAGCAACTAATGAAAAACTGTTTTTT
CASSRTATNEKLFF
>TRBJ1-2|.|TRBV28|few
TGTGCCAGCAGTCTCAGGGGCCCCCTCAACTATGGCTACACCTTC
CASSLRGPLNYGYTF
>TRBJ1-1|TRBD1|TRBV5-4|many
TGTGCCAGCAGCTCGGACAGGGACGGTGAAGCTTTCTTT
CASSSDRDGEAFF